This T cell receptor beta chain originates from a study of blood T cell repertoires in COVID-19. Clones were read by immunoSEQ multiplex PCR, and TCRdb kept only the in-frame ones, dropping some. This sample yields thousands of clones, of which about 73% are seen a single time; 17% belongs to the top ten. The germline V gene has CDR1 MGHRA and CDR2 YSYEKL. The CDR3 is made up of 15 amino acids. V lost 2 bases, J lost 2 bases, and 6 bases stayed unmatched. The count of this clone is one. The chain uses TRBV4-1 and TRBJ2-7, with 7 nucleotides matching TRBD1. This sequence originates from a human donor in a cohort sampled during active COVID-19. The sequenced material came from peripheral blood. CDR3 sequence: CASSQLGQPPYEQYF. The CDR3 coding sequence is TGCGCCAGCAGCCAATTGGGACAGCCCCCCTACGAGCAGTACTTC.